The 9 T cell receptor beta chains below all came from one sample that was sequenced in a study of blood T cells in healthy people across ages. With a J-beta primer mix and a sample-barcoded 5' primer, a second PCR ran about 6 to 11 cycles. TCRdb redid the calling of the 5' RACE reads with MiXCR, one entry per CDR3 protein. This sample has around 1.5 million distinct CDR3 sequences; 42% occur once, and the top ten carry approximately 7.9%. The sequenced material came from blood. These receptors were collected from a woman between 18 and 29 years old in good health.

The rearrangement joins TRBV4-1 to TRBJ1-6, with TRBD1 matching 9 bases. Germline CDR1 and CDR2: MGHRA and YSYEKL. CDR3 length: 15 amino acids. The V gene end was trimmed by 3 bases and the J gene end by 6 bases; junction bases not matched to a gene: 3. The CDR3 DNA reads TGCGCCAGCAGCCAGTGGGACAGGGTTAATTCACCCCTCCACTTT. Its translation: CASSQWDRVNSPLHF.

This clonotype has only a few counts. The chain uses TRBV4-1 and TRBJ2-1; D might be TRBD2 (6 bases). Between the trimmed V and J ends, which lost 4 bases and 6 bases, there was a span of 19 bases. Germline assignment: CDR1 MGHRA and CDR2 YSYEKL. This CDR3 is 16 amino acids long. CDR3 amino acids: CASSLGSVNMANEQFF. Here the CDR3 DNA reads TGCGCCAGCAGCCTCGGGAGCGTTAATATGGCCAATGAGCAGTTCTTC.

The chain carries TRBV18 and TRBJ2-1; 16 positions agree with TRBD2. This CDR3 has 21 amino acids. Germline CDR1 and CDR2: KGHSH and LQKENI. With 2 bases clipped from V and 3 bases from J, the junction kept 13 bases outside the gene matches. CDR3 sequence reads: CASSPSMGLAGGQTDYNEQFF. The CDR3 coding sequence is TGTGCCAGCTCACCAAGTATGGGACTAGCGGGGGGGCAGACCGACTACAATGAGCAGTTCTTC.

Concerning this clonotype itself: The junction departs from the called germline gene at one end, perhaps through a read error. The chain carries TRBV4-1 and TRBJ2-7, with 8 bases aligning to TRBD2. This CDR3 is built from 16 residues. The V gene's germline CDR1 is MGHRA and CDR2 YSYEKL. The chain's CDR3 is CAGSQASSGGLYEQYF. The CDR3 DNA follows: TGCGCCGGCAGCCAAGCGTCCAGCGGGGGTCTCTACGAGCAGTACTTC.

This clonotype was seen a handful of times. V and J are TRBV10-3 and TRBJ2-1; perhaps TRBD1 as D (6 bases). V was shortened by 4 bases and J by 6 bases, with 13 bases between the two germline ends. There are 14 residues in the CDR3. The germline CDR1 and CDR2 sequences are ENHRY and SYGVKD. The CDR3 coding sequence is TGTGCCATCAGTGGAGGCTTAGGGGGCAATGAGCAGTTCTTC. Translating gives CAISGGLGGNEQFF.

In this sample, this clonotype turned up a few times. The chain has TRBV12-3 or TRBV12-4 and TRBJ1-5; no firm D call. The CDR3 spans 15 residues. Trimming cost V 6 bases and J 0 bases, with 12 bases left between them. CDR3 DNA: TGTGCCAGCAGGCTTGGTGGCAGTAGCAATCAGCCCCAGCATTTT. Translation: CASRLGGSSNQPQHF.

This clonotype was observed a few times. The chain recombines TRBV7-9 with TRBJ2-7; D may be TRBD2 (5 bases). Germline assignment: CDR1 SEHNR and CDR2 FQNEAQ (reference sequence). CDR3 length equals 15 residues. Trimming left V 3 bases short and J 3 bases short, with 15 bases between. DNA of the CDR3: TGTGCCAGCAGCTTGCAACTCTGGGAGCGCTACGAGCAGTACTTC. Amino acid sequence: CASSLQLWERYEQYF.

The CDR3 DNA reads as TGTGCCAGCAGCTTAAGACTAGCGGGAAAGGATGAGCAGTACTTC. Its translation: CASSLRLAGKDEQYF. The V gene is TRBV7-9, the J gene TRBJ2-5, with 11 bases matching TRBD2. The germline V gene encodes CDR1 SEHNR and CDR2 FQNEAQ (reference sequence). This CDR3 is built from 15 residues. The trim removed 2 bases at V and 11 bases at J, leaving 10 bases unmatched.

The DNA of the CDR3 is TGTGCCAGCAGTCGCAGACAGTCGGGGGCCCAGTACTTC. The encoded protein is CASSRRQSGAQYF. This chain connects TRBV27 to TRBJ2-5; D perhaps matches TRBD2 (6 bases). This CDR3 contains 13 residues. Trimming took off 5 bases at V and 9 bases at J, with 16 bases between the two ends. Germline V gives CDR1 MNHEY, CDR2 SMNVEV (reference sequence).